These 25 T cell receptor beta chains were all obtained from the same sample, sequenced in a study of metastatic and nonmetastatic thyroid tumors. Until they underwent thyroid surgery, no patient had received any treatment. TCRdb re-clonotyped the PCR reads via MiXCR. The data contain about 41,000 clones, 20% to 25% of them singletons. Sequencing was carried out using tumor tissue. These TCRs come from a female donor with papillary thyroid cancer or a benign thyroid nodule (not recorded which). Some clones in this sample may be carry-over from other donors' samples.

V gene TRBV19 combines with J gene TRBJ2-3, with TRBD2 identical over 9 bases. CDR1 and CDR2 from the germline V gene are LNHDA and SQIVND (reference sequence). This CDR3 is built from 14 residues. V was pared by 7 bases and J by 4 bases, with 6 bases of the junction left unmatched. Here the CDR3 reads CASIIAGVSDTQYF. CDR3 sequence (DNA): TGTGCCAGTATCATAGCGGGAGTATCAGATACGCAGTATTTT.

Comment on this clone: The junction differs from germline at one of its ends, possibly a read error. Other DNA sequences in this specimen translate into the identical CDR3. CDR3 nucleotide sequence: TGCAGTGCCAGAGATCTTGGGAGGCCCGGCCTCTACTACGAGCAGTACTTC. It encodes CSARDLGRPGLYYEQYF. The chain uses TRBV20-1 and TRBJ2-7, with D perhaps TRBD2 (6 bases). The CDR3 totals 17 residues. Germline CDR1 reads DFQATT; CDR2 reads SNEGSKA (reference sequence).

This clone was found a few times. The genes are TRBV6-5 and TRBJ2-7; weak D call: TRBD1 (6 bases). V was cut by 4 bases and J by 2 bases, with 12 bases left in between. Germline CDR1 and CDR2: MNHEY and SVGAGI. The CDR3 totals 14 residues. The CDR3 here is CASSLVRGPYEQYF. DNA of the CDR3: TGTGCCAGCAGTTTAGTCAGGGGCCCCTACGAGCAGTACTTC.

A few counts support this clone. The chain employs TRBV6-2 or TRBV6-3 and TRBJ2-3; TRBD2 is a possible D gene (5 bases). This CDR3 has 18 amino acids. Germline V gene sequence: CDR1 MNHEY, CDR2 SVGEGT. V dropped 2 bases and J dropped 3 bases, with 21 bases sitting between them. CDR3 residues: CASSYPYPPSFETDTQYF. For the CDR3, the DNA is TGTGCCAGCAGTTACCCCTATCCCCCTAGCTTTGAGACAGATACGCAGTATTTT.

The V and J genes are TRBV6-2 or TRBV6-3 and TRBJ1-1, with D unclear. Germline lookup yields CDR1 MNHEY and CDR2 SVGEGT. This CDR3 is built from 13 residues. The germline V and J ends were trimmed by 3 bases and 10 bases, with 15 bases remaining between them. The CDR3 region has the DNA TGTGCCAGCAGTTATAGTCCAGCTCTTAGAGCTTTCTTT. Encoded protein: CASSYSPALRAFF.

The V and J genes are TRBV30 and TRBJ1-6, with 7 bases lining up with TRBD1. Germline CDR1 and CDR2: GTSNPN and SVGIG (reference sequence). This CDR3 has 15 amino acids. Trimming cost V 5 bases and J 6 bases; bases outside gene matches: 10. CDR3: CAWSLPGQPNSPLHF. In DNA, the CDR3 is TGTGCCTGGTCACTTCCGGGACAGCCTAATTCACCCCTCCACTTT. The variable domain in full, with the rest retrieved from reference TRBV30 and TRBJ1-6, is SQTIHQWPATLVQPVGSPLSLECTVEGTSNPNLYWYRQAAGRGLQLLFYSVGIGQISSEVPQNLSASRPQDRQFILSSKKLLLSDSGFYLCAWSLPGQPNSPLHFGNGTRLTVT.

This clone was detected only a few times. The CDR3 sequence: CASSFRGSGNTIYF. The CDR3 DNA reads as TGTGCCAGCAGTTTCCGAGGCTCTGGAAACACCATATATTTT. The rearrangement uses TRBV6-2 or TRBV6-3 and TRBJ1-3; D uncertain. Germline values: CDR1 MNHEY, CDR2 SVGEGT. Trimming cost V 4 bases and J 0 bases, with 7 bases left between them. The CDR3 is 14 residues long.

This clone was recorded many times. J is TRBJ1-4 and V is TRBV19, with TRBD1 matching over 9 bases. There are 14 residues in the CDR3. The germline V gene encodes CDR1 LNHDA and CDR2 SQIVND (reference sequence). V shed 3 bases, J shed 6 bases, and the junction held 2 bases outside the gene matches. The CDR3 coding sequence is TGTGCCAGTAGTATGGGACAGGGTTATGAAAAACTGTTTTTT. This translates into CASSMGQGYEKLFF.

The chain combines TRBV15 with TRBJ1-2, with a tentative D call TRBD1 (5 bases). This CDR3 is built from 16 residues. CDR1 and CDR2 from the germline V gene are LNHNV and YYDKDF (reference sequence). Trimming left V 0 bases short and J 3 bases short, with 14 bases between. In DNA, the CDR3 is TGTGCCACCAGCAGAGATAGCACCCTGGGGGACTATGGCTACACCTTC. Translated, it gives CATSRDSTLGDYGYTF.

V gene TRBV4-2 combines with J gene TRBJ1-1; 8 bases map to TRBD1. The germline CDR1 and CDR2 sequences are LGHNA and YNFKEQ. This CDR3 is 14 amino acids long. V shed 0 bases, J shed 4 bases, and the junction held 1 base outside the gene matches. The CDR3 bases are TGTGCCAGCAGCCAAGAAGGGACAGGCACTGAAGCTTTCTTT. Protein sequence: CASSQEGTGTEAFF.

On this clone: Possible read error: a much larger clone is one base away. Other DNA sequences in the same sample also yield this CDR3. The chain links TRBV7-9 to TRBJ2-7; D unresolved. Germline CDR1 reads SEHNR; CDR2 reads FQNEAQ (reference sequence). There are 15 residues in the CDR3. V gave up 4 bases and J gave up 7 bases, with 20 bases separating them. The CDR3 nucleotides are TGTGCCAGCAGCTCGGGTTCGACGCAGGAGTGGGAGCAGTACTTC. This encodes CASSSGSTQEWEQYF.

This clone was counted a few times. The chain couples TRBV12-3 or TRBV12-4 to TRBJ2-1; D is unresolved. The CDR3 is made up of 14 amino acids. The ends were cut back, 6 bases at V and 0 bases at J, with 9 bases in the middle. CDR3: CASRAPSSYNEQFF. CDR3 DNA sequence: TGTGCCAGCAGGGCTCCCTCCTCCTACAATGAGCAGTTCTTC.

This clone appeared a single time. V and J are TRBV7-3 and TRBJ2-1; a possible D gene is TRBD2 (5 bases). CDR1 is SGHTA, CDR2 FQGTGA, per germline. The CDR3 is 15 residues long. V lost 6 bases and J 2 bases, leaving 14 bases between the germline ends. Here the CDR3 reads CASSLGGPTYNEQFF. CDR3 bases: TGTGCCAGCAGTCTCGGAGGTCCTACCTACAATGAGCAGTTCTTC. Complete variable domain (other parts from reference TRBV7-3 and TRBJ2-1): GAGVSQTPSNKVTEKGKYVELRCDPISGHTALYWYRQSLGQGPEFLIYFQGTGAADDSGLPNDRFFAVRPEGSVSTLKIQRTERGDSAVYLCASSLGGPTYNEQFFGPGTRLTVL.

The genes are TRBV5-1 and TRBJ1-1; 8 nucleotides agree with TRBD1. The CDR3 contains 14 residues. From germline, CDR1 is SGHRS and CDR2 YFSETQ. Trimming at V came to 2 bases and at J to 2 bases, leaving 2 bases not matched to a gene. The DNA of the CDR3 is TGCGCCAGCAGCTTTGCAGGGGGCAACACTGAAGCTTTCTTT. Protein: CASSFAGGNTEAFF.

At least ten counts were recorded for this clone. The V gene is TRBV14, the J gene TRBJ1-1, with D uncertain. The CDR3 is 13 residues long. The V end lost 1 base, the J end lost 3 bases, and 6 bases lay between the germline ends. CDR1 and CDR2 (germline): SGHDN, FVKESK. CDR3 coding DNA: TGTGCCAGCAGCCAAGGGAGCTACACTGAAGCTTTCTTT. It encodes CASSQGSYTEAFF.

The chain links TRBV28 to TRBJ1-6; 8 nucleotides align to TRBD1. Germline values: CDR1 MDHEN, CDR2 SYDVKM. The CDR3 covers 17 residues. After removal of 3 bases from V and 8 bases from J, the junction contained 12 bases not matched to a gene. The CDR3 region is CASSFGLYRGADSPLHF. The CDR3 DNA sequence: TGTGCCAGCAGTTTCGGATTGTACAGGGGGGCGGATTCACCCCTCCACTTT.

There are many counts of this clone. V gene TRBV2 combines with J gene TRBJ2-5; D call uncertain. This CDR3 contains 14 residues. CDR1 and CDR2 from the germline V gene are SNHLY and FYNNEI. Trimming stripped 1 base from V and 1 base from J, with 7 bases between. Here the CDR3 reads CASSEVQIQETQYF. CDR3 DNA: TGTGCCAGCAGTGAAGTCCAAATCCAAGAGACCCAGTACTTC.

In its sample, this clone was seen many times. J is TRBJ1-3 and V is TRBV9, with a weak D call TRBD1 (5 bases). Germline CDR1 reads SGDLS; CDR2 reads YYNGEE. The CDR3 is made up of 13 amino acids. Trimming cost V 5 bases and J 0 bases, with 6 bases left between them. CDR3 DNA sequence: TGTGCCAGCAGTGGGGGCTCTGGAAACACCATATATTTT. Translating it yields CASSGGSGNTIYF.

This clone was counted a few times. A much bigger clone sits one base away, suggesting this may be a read error. The same CDR3 is also encoded by other DNA sequences in this sample. This sequence joins TRBV29-1 and TRBJ2-1, with D maybe TRBD2 (5 bases). Germline V gives CDR1 SQVTM, CDR2 ANQGSEA. This CDR3 contains 12 residues. The CDR3: CRAGSSYNEQFF. DNA for the CDR3: TGCAGGGCGGGTTCCTCCTACAATGAGCAGTTCTTC.

This clone has more than one count but fewer than ten. The chain couples TRBV27 to TRBJ2-2; 12 positions agree with TRBD1. V trimming: 5 bases; J trimming: 2 bases; junction bases outside the gene matches: 6. Germline CDR1 MNHEY, CDR2 SMNVEV (reference sequence). This CDR3 has 17 amino acids. The chain's CDR3 is CASSIRGQGANTGELFF. CDR3 DNA: TGTGCCAGCAGTATCCGGGGACAGGGGGCAAACACCGGGGAGCTGTTTTTT.

This clone was found a few times. The genes are TRBV19 and TRBJ1-1; D perhaps matches TRBD1 (5 bases). Germline V lookup: CDR1 LNHDA, CDR2 SQIVND (reference sequence). V was trimmed by 5 bases and J by 0 bases, leaving 10 bases between them. The CDR3 loop spans 14 amino acids. The CDR3, as DNA: TGTGCCAGTAGTGGGGGGAGCGTGAACACTGAAGCTTTCTTT. Translated, it gives CASSGGSVNTEAFF.

This clone was observed many times. The chain joins TRBV7-9 to TRBJ2-1, with TRBD1 matching over 10 bases. This CDR3 is 16 amino acids long. J gave up 6 bases and V 5 bases, and 10 bases lay outside the gene matches. The germline V gene encodes CDR1 SEHNR and CDR2 FQNEAQ (reference sequence). The CDR3, as DNA: TGTGCCAGCAGCGAAACAGGGACAGGGGTGAGCAATGAGCAGTTCTTC. Its translation is CASSETGTGVSNEQFF.

The sample holds many counts of this clone. J is TRBJ1-2 and V is TRBV27; TRBD1 aligns across 9 bases. This CDR3 contains 15 residues. Germline V gene sequence: CDR1 MNHEY, CDR2 SMNVEV (reference sequence). V gave up 6 bases and J gave up 6 bases; unmatched junction bases: 11. The CDR3 DNA reads as TGTGCCAGCAGCCCGGGACAGGGTGGTTGGAATGGCTACACCTTC. Translating gives CASSPGQGGWNGYTF.

This clone was recorded many times. The V gene is TRBV3-1, the J gene TRBJ1-1; tentatively, D is TRBD1 (5 bases). Germline V CDR1 and CDR2: LGHDT, YNNKEL (reference sequence). This CDR3 has 12 amino acids. V gave up 0 bases and J gave up 11 bases, with 10 bases separating them. The CDR3 DNA reads TGTGCCAGCAGCCAAGACAGGGTAAAGGCTTTCTTT. Its protein product is CASSQDRVKAFF. The full variable domain, in which reference TRBV3-1 and TRBJ1-1 provide the parts outside the CDR3, is DTAVSQTPKYLVTQMGNDKSIKCEQNLGHDTMYWYKQDSKKFLKIMFSYNNKELIINETVPNRFSPKSPDKAHLNLHINSLELGDSAVYFCASSQDRVKAFFGQGTRLTVV.

This chain connects TRBV27 to TRBJ1-4, with a tentative D call TRBD1 (6 bases). CDR1 and CDR2 from the germline V gene are MNHEY and SMNVEV (reference sequence). Trimming took 4 bases from V and 6 from J, leaving 12 bases between them. This CDR3 is 14 amino acids long. This chain's CDR3 is CASSSQGIHEKLFF. In nucleotides, the CDR3 is TGTGCCAGCAGTTCACAGGGAATTCATGAAAAACTGTTTTTT.